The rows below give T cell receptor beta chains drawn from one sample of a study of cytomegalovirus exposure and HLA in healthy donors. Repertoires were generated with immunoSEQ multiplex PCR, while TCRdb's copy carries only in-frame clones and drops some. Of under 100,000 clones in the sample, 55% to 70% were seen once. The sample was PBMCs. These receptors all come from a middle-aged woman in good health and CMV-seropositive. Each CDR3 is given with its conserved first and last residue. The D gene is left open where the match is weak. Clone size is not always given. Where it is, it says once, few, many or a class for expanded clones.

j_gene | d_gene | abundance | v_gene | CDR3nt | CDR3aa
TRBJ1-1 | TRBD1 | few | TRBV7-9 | TGTGCCAGCAGCTTAGCTCTAGGACAGGATGTGAACACTGAAGCTTTCTTT | CASSLALGQDVNTEAFF
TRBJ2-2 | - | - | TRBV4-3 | TGCGCCAGCAGCCAACGACCGAGCGGAAGGAACACCGGGGAGCTGTTTTTT | CASSQRPSGRNTGELFF
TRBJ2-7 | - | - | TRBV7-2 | TGTGCCAGCAGCTTGGGGACTTACGCCTACGAGCAGTACTTC | CASSLGTYAYEQYF
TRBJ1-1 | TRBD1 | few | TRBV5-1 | TGCGCCAGCAGCCCCGGGCAGGGGGAGACTGAAGCTTTCTTT | CASSPGQGETEAFF
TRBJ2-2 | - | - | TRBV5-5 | TGTGCCAGCACCCTCCTGGGACTGGCGAACACCGGGGAGCTGTTTTTT | CASTLLGLANTGELFF
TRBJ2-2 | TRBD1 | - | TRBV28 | TGTGCCAGCGGCTCCCACCGCTCGGGGACAGGAGGTTTATACGGGGAGCTGTTTTTT | CASGSHRSGTGGLYGELFF
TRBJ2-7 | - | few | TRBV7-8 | TGTGCCAGCAGCCAGTCCACCCGCGAGCAGTACTTC | CASSQSTREQYF
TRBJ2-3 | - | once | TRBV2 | TGTGCCAGCAGCCTAGCGCCTAGCACAGATACGCAGTATTTT | CASSLAPSTDTQYF
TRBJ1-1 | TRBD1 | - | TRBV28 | TGTGCCACCGGGGGGAATGGAGGACAGGGGACCACTGAAGCTTTCTTT | CATGGNGGQGTTEAFF
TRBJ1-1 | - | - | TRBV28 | TGTGCCAGCAGCTACATCAACAGAGAAGCTTTCTTT | CASSYINREAFF
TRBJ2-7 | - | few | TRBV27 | TGTGCCAGCAGTGCCTTCCGACTAGACTCCGGGACGGGGCAGTACTTC | CASSAFRLDSGTGQYF
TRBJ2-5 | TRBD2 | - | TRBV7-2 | TGTGCCAGCAGCTTGAAACTAGCGGGAGGCCGGGGAGAGACCCAGTACTTC | CASSLKLAGGRGETQYF
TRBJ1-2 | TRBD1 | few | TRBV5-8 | TGTGCCAGTGACAGGGGCCGCAACTATGGCTACACCTTC | CASDRGRNYGYTF
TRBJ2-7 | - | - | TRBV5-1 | TGCGCCAGCAGCCCGACAGGCCTAAGAAGCTACGAGCAGTACTTC | CASSPTGLRSYEQYF
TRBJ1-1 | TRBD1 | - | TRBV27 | TGTGCCAGCAGTCCCATGGACAGGGGGCAGGTTGAAGCTTTCTTT | CASSPMDRGQVEAFF
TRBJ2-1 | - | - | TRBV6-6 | TGTGCCAGCATGGGGGGTTTAGGTGAGCAGTTCTTC | CASMGGLGEQFF
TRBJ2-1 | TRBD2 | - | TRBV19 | TGTGCCAGTAGTATATTACTAGCGGGTTGGAACAATGAGCAGTTCTTC | CASSILLAGWNNEQFF
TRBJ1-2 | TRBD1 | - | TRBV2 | TGTGCCAGCAGGACAGGGAATGGCTACACCTTC | CASRTGNGYTF
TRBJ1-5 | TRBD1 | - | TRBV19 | TGTGCCAGTAGTAGCCGGGACAGGGGGCTAGGCAATCAGCCCCAGCATTTT | CASSSRDRGLGNQPQHF
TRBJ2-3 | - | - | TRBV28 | TGTGCCAGCACCCCCGGACAGACGGAAGATACGCAGTATTTT | CASTPGQTEDTQYF
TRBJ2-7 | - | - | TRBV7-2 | TGTGCCAGCAGCTGGGGGCGGGAGTACGAGCAGTACTTC | CASSWGREYEQYF
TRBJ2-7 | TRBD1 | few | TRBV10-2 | TGCGCCAGCAGGCCCACAGGGGGAGGACGACTTTCCGAGCAGTACTTC | CASRPTGGGRLSEQYF
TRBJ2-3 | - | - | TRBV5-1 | TGCGCCAGCACCCTGACTAGTCATACGCAGTATTTT | CASTLTSHTQYF
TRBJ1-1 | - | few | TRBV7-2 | TGTGCCAGCAGCAACCGACAAACTGGTACTGAAGCTTTCTTT | CASSNRQTGTEAFF
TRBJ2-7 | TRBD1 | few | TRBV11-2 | TGTGCCAGCAGCGCCTATTTAGGACAGGGGACTTACGAGCAGTACTTC | CASSAYLGQGTYEQYF
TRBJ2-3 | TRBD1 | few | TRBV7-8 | TGTGCCAGCAGAAAATCCCGGACAGGGGGCCGCACAGATACGCAGTATTTT | CASRKSRTGGRTDTQYF
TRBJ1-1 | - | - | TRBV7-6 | TGTGCCAGCAGCTTAGGTACTAACACTGAAGCTTTCTTT | CASSLGTNTEAFF
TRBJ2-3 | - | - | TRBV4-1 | TGCGCCAGCAGCCTCGCGGAGGGAGCAGATACGCAGTATTTT | CASSLAEGADTQYF
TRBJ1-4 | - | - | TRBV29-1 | TGCAGCGTATCGGGATCGGAGGTTGAAAAACTGTTTTTT | CSVSGSEVEKLFF
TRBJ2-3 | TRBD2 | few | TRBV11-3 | TGTGCCAGCAGCTTATATAGCGGGGTAACAGATACGCAGTATTTT | CASSLYSGVTDTQYF
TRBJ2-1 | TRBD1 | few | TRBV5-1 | TGCGCCAGCAGCCCCGGGACAGGCGTTTCCTACAATGAGCAGTTCTTC | CASSPGTGVSYNEQFF
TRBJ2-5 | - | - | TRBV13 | TGTGCCAGCAGCCCAGGACTCGTCGTAGGACAAGAGACCCAGTACTTC | CASSPGLVVGQETQYF
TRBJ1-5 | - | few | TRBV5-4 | TGTGCCAGCAGCAAAGACGGCAGCGTAATATCTCAGCATTTT | CASSKDGSVISQHF
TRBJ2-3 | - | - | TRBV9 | TGTGCCAGCAGTCGACAGAGCACAGATACGCAGTATTTT | CASSRQSTDTQYF
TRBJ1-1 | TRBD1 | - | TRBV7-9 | TGTGCCAGCAGCTCGCCGGGACAGGGGAACACTGAAGCTTTCTTT | CASSSPGQGNTEAFF
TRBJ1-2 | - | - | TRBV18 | TGTGCCAGCTCACCGGGGCAGGTGATCTATGGCTACACCTTC | CASSPGQVIYGYTF
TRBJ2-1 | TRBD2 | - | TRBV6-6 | TGTGCCAGCAGGGTACTAGCGGATTACAATGAGCAGTTCTTC | CASRVLADYNEQFF
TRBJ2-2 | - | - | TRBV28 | TGTGCCAGCAGTACAACCGGCGGCGTCGCCGGGGAGCTGTTTTTT | CASSTTGGVAGELFF
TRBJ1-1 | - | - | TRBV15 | TGTGCCACCAGCCGCCAGACGGAGTACACTGAAGCTTTCTTT | CATSRQTEYTEAFF
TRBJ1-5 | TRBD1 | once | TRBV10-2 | TGCGCCAGCAGTGAGCAGGGGGATCAGCCCCAGCATTTT | CASSEQGDQPQHF
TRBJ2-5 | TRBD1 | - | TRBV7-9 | TGTGCCAGCACCTCGAGGGGACAGATCCAAGAGACCCAGTACTTC | CASTSRGQIQETQYF